One and the same sample provided the 2 T cell receptor beta chains below, sequenced in a study of T cells after yellow fever vaccination. From the 5' RACE reads, TCRdb called clonotypes with MiXCR, one entry per CDR3 protein. This sample yields a few hundred thousand distinct CDR3 sequences, of which approximately 6% are seen a single time; roughly 15% belongs to the top ten. The material was PBMCs, obtained 5 days after the yellow fever booster vaccination. These receptors were collected from a man between 25 and 39 years old who received the YFV17D yellow fever vaccine.

The rearrangement links TRBV7-2 to TRBJ2-5; D is perhaps TRBD2 (5 bases). CDR1 and CDR2 (germline): SGHTA, FQGNSA. Trimming left V 7 bases short and J 6 bases short, with 15 bases between. This CDR3 is built from 13 residues. CDR3 residues: CASNDRGMKTQYF. The CDR3 bases are TGTGCCAGCAACGATAGAGGGATGAAGACCCAGTACTTC.

The chain links TRBV7-2 to TRBJ2-7; 7 bases fit TRBD1. CDR3 size: 14 residues. After removal of 2 bases from V and 5 bases from J, the junction contained 6 bases not matched to a gene. The germline V gene has CDR1 SGHTA and CDR2 FQGNSA. The CDR3 bases are TGTGCCAGCAGCTTAACTTCGACAGGGAACGAGCAGTACTTC. Protein product: CASSLTSTGNEQYF.